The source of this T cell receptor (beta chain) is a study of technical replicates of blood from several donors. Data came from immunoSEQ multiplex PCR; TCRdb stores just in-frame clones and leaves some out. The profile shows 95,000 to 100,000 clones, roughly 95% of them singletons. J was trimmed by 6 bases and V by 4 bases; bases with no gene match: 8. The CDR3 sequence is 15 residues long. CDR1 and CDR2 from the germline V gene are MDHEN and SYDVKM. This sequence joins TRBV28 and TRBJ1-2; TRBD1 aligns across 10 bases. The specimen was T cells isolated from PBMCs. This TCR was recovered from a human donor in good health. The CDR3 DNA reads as TGTGCCAGCAGTTCCGATCGGGGACAGGGGAATGGCTACACCTTC. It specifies CASSSDRGQGNGYTF.